The 23 T cell receptor beta chains in this list originate from one sample, sequenced in a study of cytomegalovirus exposure and HLA in healthy donors. Data came from immunoSEQ multiplex PCR; TCRdb stores just in-frame clones and leaves some out. The table lists 150,000 to 200,000 clones, 86% of them singletons. The sample taken for sequencing was PBMCs. These receptor sequences come from a woman aged 18 to 35 in good health and CMV-seronegative.

The J gene is TRBJ2-1, the V gene TRBV10-3; 7 bases agree with TRBD1. Germline V lookup: CDR1 ENHRY, CDR2 SYGVKD. The CDR3 consists of 15 residues. V was clipped by 7 bases and J by 2 bases; unmatched bases: 8. CDR3 in amino acids: CAITNDRVTYNEQFF. The DNA for the CDR3 is TGTGCCATCACCAACGACAGGGTAACCTACAATGAGCAGTTCTTC.

V gene TRBV9 combines with J gene TRBJ2-6; D not resolved. CDR1 is SGDLS and CDR2 is YYNGEE in the germline V gene. The CDR3 extends over 17 amino acids. V shed 0 bases and J shed 0 bases, with 10 bases lying between them. Here the CDR3 DNA reads TGTGCCAGCAGCGTAGATCCATTCCCCTCTGGGGCCAACGTCCTGACTTTC. Translated: CASSVDPFPSGANVLTF.

The chain carries TRBV6-5 and TRBJ1-3; D uncertain. Germline loops: CDR1 MNHEY, CDR2 SVGAGI. V lost 6 bases to trimming and J lost 3 bases, with 3 bases between them. This CDR3 is built from 11 residues. CDR3 amino acids: CASRYGNTIYF. The CDR3 DNA reads as TGTGCCAGCAGATATGGAAACACCATATATTTT.

This clone was counted a single time. The chain uses TRBV21-1 and TRBJ2-1; the table's TRBD2 call for D was not verified on the DNA. TRBV21-1 is designated a pseudogene. There are 12 residues in the CDR3. The DNA of the CDR3 is TGTGCCAGCAGTCCCCGCCGCGGGAGGGTGTTCTTC. Translation gives CASSPRRGRVFF.

The V call is TRBV21-1, the J call TRBJ1-5. TRBV21-1 is reported as a pseudogene. The CDR3 is made up of 17 amino acids. The CDR3 reads CASSKGGGRRSNQPQHF. CDR3 bases: TGTGCCAGCAGCAAAGGGGGGGGGAGAAGGAGCAATCAGCCCCAGCATTTT.

The CDR3 DNA reads TGCGCCAGCAGCTTGTTTGGGGCTGAGGACACTGAAGCTTTCTTT. This encodes CASSLFGAEDTEAFF. V gene TRBV5-1 combines with J gene TRBJ1-1; tentative D call: TRBD1 (5 bases). V shed 1 base and J shed 3 bases, with 13 bases lying between them. Germline lookup yields CDR1 SGHRS and CDR2 YFSETQ. The CDR3 has 15 amino acids.

CDR3 DNA: TGTGCCAGCAGCTTGCTCGCGGGGGGCCGGACCGGGGAGCTGTTTTTT. Translating it yields CASSLLAGGRTGELFF. The gene calls are TRBV7-6 and TRBJ2-2; 8 bases match TRBD2. Germline CDR1 is SGHVS and CDR2 is FNYEAQ. CDR3 length: 16 amino acids. The V segment lost 3 bases and the J segment 5 bases; nucleotides outside the gene matches: 8.

This clone appeared a single time. The V call is TRBV7-3, the J call TRBJ1-2, with 7 bases fitting TRBD1. The CDR3 runs 14 residues. The J segment lost 4 bases and the V segment lost 5 bases, leaving 7 bases of the junction unmatched. CDR1 is SGHTA, CDR2 FQGTGA, per germline. CDR3 coding DNA: TGTGCCAGCAGCCCGACAGGGAATGGCTATGGCTACACCTTC. This codes for CASSPTGNGYGYTF.

This chain joins TRBV2 and TRBJ1-4, with 10 bases that match TRBD1. Germline V gene lookup returns CDR1 SNHLY and CDR2 FYNNEI. CDR3 size: 13 residues. Losses at the gene ends were 7 bases for V and 6 bases for J; bases not matched to a gene: 2. CDR3 sequence reads: CASKTGGYEKLFF. The CDR3 bases are TGTGCCAGCAAGACAGGGGGCTATGAAAAACTGTTTTTT.

This rearrangement joins TRBV6-5 to TRBJ2-7; D possibly corresponds to TRBD1 (6 bases). This CDR3 has 12 amino acids. The germline V and J ends were trimmed by 6 bases and 11 bases, with 17 bases remaining between them. Germline V gene sequence: CDR1 MNHEY, CDR2 SVGAGI. CDR3 coding DNA: TGTGCCAGCAGCTCTGCAGGTGAGGGGGAGTACTTC. This sequence encodes CASSSAGEGEYF.

The chain employs TRBV19 and TRBJ2-7; D uncertain. The V end was cut by 7 bases, the J end by 1 base, with 11 bases between. CDR3 length: 13 amino acids. Per the germline V gene, CDR1 is LNHDA and CDR2 is SQIVND (reference sequence). CDR3 nucleotide sequence: TGTGCCAGTACCCTTTTCGGGTCCTACGAGCAGTACTTC. The encoded protein is CASTLFGSYEQYF. Variable domain in full (rest from reference TRBV19 and TRBJ2-7): DGGITQSPKYLFRKEGQNVTLSCEQNLNHDAMYWYRQDPGQGLRLIYYSQIVNDFQKGDIAEGYSVSREKKESFPLTVTSAQKNPTAFYLCASTLFGSYEQYFGPGTRLTVT.

The genes are TRBV11-2 and TRBJ1-2; 7 bases line up with TRBD1. V shed 5 bases, J shed 7 bases, and the junction held 16 bases outside the gene matches. The CDR3 totals 16 residues. Germline V lookup: CDR1 SGHAT, CDR2 FQNNGV. The CDR3 coding sequence is TGTGCCAGCAGCCCTCGGACAGGCCGGATTAAGGGTGGCTACACCTTC. It is translated as CASSPRTGRIKGGYTF.

This clone is a singleton in its sample. J is TRBJ2-7 and V is TRBV9, with 8 bases lining up with TRBD2. From germline, CDR1 is SGDLS and CDR2 YYNGEE. The CDR3 is 14 residues long. Germline trimming cut 2 bases from V and 2 bases from J; bases unmatched to any gene: 3. CDR3 in DNA: TGTGCCAGCAGCGTGAGTAGCGGGGCCTACGAGCAGTACTTC. It is translated as CASSVSSGAYEQYF.

The V gene is TRBV4-1, the J gene TRBJ2-1; TRBD2 agrees at 7 bases. V shed 0 bases, J shed 1 base, and the junction held 6 bases outside the gene matches. The CDR3 covers 17 residues. Germline V gene sequence: CDR1 MGHRA, CDR2 YSYEKL. The CDR3 is CASSQDHRRGSYNEQFF. The CDR3 DNA sequence: TGCGCCAGCAGCCAAGATCATAGGCGGGGGTCCTACAATGAGCAGTTCTTC.

DNA of the CDR3: TGTGCCAGCAGCAACGGACTAGCTGTGGAGCCCCAGCATTTT. It is translated as CASSNGLAVEPQHF. The V call is TRBV9, the J call TRBJ1-5; D gene ambiguous. Trimming cost V 4 bases and J 8 bases, with 16 bases left between them. The CDR3 totals 14 residues. CDR1 and CDR2 (germline): SGDLS, YYNGEE.

The chain recombines TRBV7-3 with TRBJ2-7, with D possibly matching TRBD1 (6 bases). The ends were cut back, 8 bases at V and 0 bases at J, with 11 bases in the middle. CDR3 length equals 13 residues. Germline V gene sequence: CDR1 SGHTA, CDR2 FQGTGA. The CDR3 nucleotides read TGTGCCAGCCGACAGGCGAGCTCCTACGAGCAGTACTTC. It translates to CASRQASSYEQYF.

The rearrangement links TRBV2 to TRBJ2-7; 9 bases match TRBD1. The V and J ends lost 4 bases and 4 bases, in that order; junction bases with no gene match: 8. This CDR3 spans 15 amino acids. Germline V gives CDR1 SNHLY, CDR2 FYNNEI. The CDR3 spells CASSGGGQGGYEQYF. The CDR3 coding sequence is TGTGCCAGCAGTGGAGGGGGACAGGGAGGGTACGAGCAGTACTTC.

The V and J genes are TRBV7-9 and TRBJ2-3; 7 bases line up with TRBD2. The CDR3 has 19 residues. CDR1 is SEHNR and CDR2 is FQNEAQ in the germline V gene (reference sequence). Trimming took 1 base from V and 1 from J; bases not matched to a gene: 14. The CDR3 DNA reads as TGTGCCAGCAGCTTAGTTGACGATTGGACGGGAGGTCGCACAGATACGCAGTATTTT. Translated, it gives CASSLVDDWTGGRTDTQYF.

J is TRBJ2-2 and V is TRBV5-1, with D possibly being TRBD1 (6 bases). This CDR3 contains 14 residues. The germline V gene has CDR1 SGHRS and CDR2 YFSETQ. V was pared by 3 bases and J by 4 bases, with 10 bases between. CDR3 region: CASSWTQGTGELFF. The CDR3 region has the DNA TGCGCCAGCAGCTGGACACAGGGCACCGGGGAGCTGTTTTTT.

The chain carries TRBV6-1 and TRBJ2-2, with 7 bases lining up with TRBD2. Germline V CDR1 and CDR2: MNHNS, SASEGT. This CDR3 spans 13 amino acids. After removal of 6 bases from V and 5 bases from J, the junction contained 3 bases not matched to a gene. This CDR3 is CASRGGLTGELFF. The CDR3 DNA follows: TGTGCCAGCAGGGGAGGGCTTACCGGGGAGCTGTTTTTT.

The chain employs TRBV21-1 and TRBJ1-1; the D segment call TRBD1 is taken from the table without a DNA check. TRBV21-1 is a pseudogene locus. CDR3 length: 12 residues. The CDR3 here is CASGEGDTEAFF. CDR3 in DNA: TGTGCCAGCGGGGAAGGGGACACTGAAGCTTTCTTT.

The V and J genes are TRBV29-1 and TRBJ2-7; TRBD1 matches 8 bases. CDR3 length: 15 amino acids. Germline V gene data show CDR1 as SQVTM and CDR2 as ANQGSEA. With 0 bases clipped from V and 2 bases from J, the junction kept 6 bases outside the gene matches. The CDR3 protein is CSVEDFRTGTYEQYF. The CDR3 DNA sequence: TGCAGCGTTGAAGATTTCAGGACAGGGACCTACGAGCAGTACTTC.

The rearrangement uses TRBV7-7 and TRBJ2-5; 7 bases line up with TRBD1. This CDR3 spans 15 amino acids. The ends lost 5 bases at V and 5 bases at J; junction bases unmatched: 11. CDR1 is SSHAT and CDR2 is FNYEAQ in the germline V gene (reference sequence). The CDR3 bases are TGTGCCAGCAGCCTAACAGGGGTGGGTCTGGAGACCCAGTACTTC. Protein sequence: CASSLTGVGLETQYF.